This T cell receptor beta chain was captured in a study of neurological immune-mediated disorders (dated by TCRdb to between 2018 and 2020). In terms of the full investigation: Of the approximately 34 multiple sclerosis patients, some 31 had relapsing-remitting MS and 3 had secondary progressive MS. The cohort included approximately 70 subjects: some 14 with HAM/TSP, roughly 35 with multiple sclerosis, and 20 healthy controls. Peripheral blood TCR-beta repertoires from patients with HTLV-I-associated myelopathy (HAM/TSP), patients with multiple sclerosis, and healthy controls were compared in the study using UMI-based sequencing. The roughly 110 TCR-beta libraries covered PBMC samples along with longitudinal samples, technical triplicates, and paired sorted CD4+ and CD8+ T-cell subsets. Beyond this particular receptor, the publication reports: Expanded clones from different subjects shared no identical CDR3 amino acid sequences, which suggests that TCR-beta repertoires were private in all groups. Phylogenetic analysis grouped repertoires from 18 of 34 MS patients into a cluster of related CDR3 sequences, suggesting a possible repertoire-level signature. TCR clonal expansion was greatest in HAM/TSP patients and smallest in MS patients, who ranked below even healthy controls. No clinical or MRI features were associated with the MS cluster, and the authors said that larger cohorts are needed.

To synthesize cDNA, template-switch 5'RACE was performed with a primer carrying a 10-nucleotide random unique molecular identifier so that each TCR transcript was tagged. Over 180 million TCR-beta sequences, covering 15-18 subjects, were produced in each sequencing run. The RNeasy kit was used for extraction of total RNA. The KAPA Real-time Library Amplification kit was used to amplify TCR-beta VDJ regions with primers targeting the TCR constant region and the 5'RACE anchor. Sample indexes and Illumina adaptors were added in a first PCR, and a second PCR then increased library yield. After Ampure bead purification, the roughly 650 bp TCR product was size-selected on a 2% E-gel SizeSelection system. Before pooling, libraries had their quality checked on a Bioanalyzer, their concentration measured with Qubit, and their quantity determined with the Kapa Library Quantification kit. An Illumina HiSeq 2500 sequenced the libraries paired-end 2 x 150 bp. To increase sequence diversity, roughly 24-31% phiX was spiked into each library pool. The original methods were these. The UMI-based MiGEC pipeline processed quality-filtered reads and removed over 75% of raw TCR sequences during error correction. IMGT germline references were used for aligning VDJ genes, and each clonotype was defined as a unique CDR3 amino acid sequence together with its V-J genes. Clonal expansion, Shannon diversity and CDR3 relatedness were evaluated with VDJtools (CalcPairwiseDistances, ClusterSamples), while phylogenetic trees were built in CLCbio workbench. A clone was classed as expanded if it had 8 or more unique UMIs, a cutoff based on coefficient-of-variation modelling across technical triplicates. TCRdb cleaned the public reads at Q25 with fastp, built clones with MiXCR and kept in-frame beta chains. Every entry covers one CDR3 protein and lists the most common genes and DNA from its rows. TCRdb's processing, not the authors' own work, is the source of the V and J calls. For this sample there are approximately 66,000 distinct CDR3 sequences; under 3.5% appear just once. More than 3% of the sample comes from the top ten.

This clonotype showed up many times. It has no known antigen specificity. No much larger clone exists at a distance of one base, and base qualities are not known. Unsorted PBMC libraries were generated from 2 million PBMCs stored in RNAlater at -80 °C until RNA extraction. Multiple sclerosis patients were enrolled in a US clinical protocol evaluating disease progression by magnetic resonance imaging. Peripheral blood underwent Ficoll-Hypaque density gradient centrifugation to isolate PBMCs, which were then cryopreserved in liquid nitrogen. This sequence originates from a man between 35 and 55 years old with multiple sclerosis. Sequences were obtained from PBMCs.

The CDR3 is CSARDPGAGQQFF. The nucleotides read TGCAGTGCTAGAGATCCGGGGGCAGGCCAGCAGTTCTTC. The rearrangement joined TRBV20-1 to TRBJ2-1; the D assignment is uncertain and may be TRBD1 or TRBD2, with 6 bases supporting each. The CDR3 runs 13 residues from the cysteine to the phenylalanine. Just the 39-base CDR3 DNA is kept, in frame starting at base 1. In the germline V gene (reference sequence), CDR1 corresponds to DFQATT and CDR2 to SNEGSKA. A distance of 14 bases separates the germline ends of V and J, which lose 0 bases and 11 bases respectively.